The following is a T cell receptor (beta chain) sequence with its context. The antigen is not known. This entry comes from a study of identifying expanded T cells in peripheral blood. Profiling relied on immunoSEQ multiplex PCR, and the TCRdb table lists in-frame clones only, not all of them. This sample has about 89,000 clones, with approximately 86% found just once. Healthy donors had no documented immune events, such as infections, while sampled. CDR1 and CDR2 (germline): SGHRS, YFSETQ. V dropped 4 bases and J dropped 0 bases, with 23 bases sitting between them. The CDR3 consists of 18 residues. Study-level results: Technical replicates showed roughly 1.2 changed clones; two weeks 15 to 20; four weeks 19. Approximately 2-week clone count variance significantly increased as total template count grew.

The chain recombines TRBV5-1 with TRBJ2-7; D may be TRBD1 or TRBD2 (8 bases each). This clonotype was sampled from a person aged 18 to 75 in good health. Material: blood. In nucleotides, the CDR3 is TGCGCCAGCAGCCTGCGGACAGGGATGAGCGGGAGCTCCTACGAGCAGTACTTC. Its protein is CASSLRTGMSGSSYEQYF.